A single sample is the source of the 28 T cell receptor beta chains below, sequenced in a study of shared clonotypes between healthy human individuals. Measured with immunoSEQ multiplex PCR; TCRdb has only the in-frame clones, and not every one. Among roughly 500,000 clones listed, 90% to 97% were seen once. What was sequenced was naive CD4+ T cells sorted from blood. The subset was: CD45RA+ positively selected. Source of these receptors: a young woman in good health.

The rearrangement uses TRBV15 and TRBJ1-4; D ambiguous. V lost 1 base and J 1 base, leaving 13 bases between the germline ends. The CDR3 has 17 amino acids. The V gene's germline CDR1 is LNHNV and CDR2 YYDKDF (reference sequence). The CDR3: CATSRARVARTNEKLFF. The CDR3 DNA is TGTGCCACCAGCAGAGCTAGGGTGGCTCGAACTAATGAAAAACTGTTTTTT.

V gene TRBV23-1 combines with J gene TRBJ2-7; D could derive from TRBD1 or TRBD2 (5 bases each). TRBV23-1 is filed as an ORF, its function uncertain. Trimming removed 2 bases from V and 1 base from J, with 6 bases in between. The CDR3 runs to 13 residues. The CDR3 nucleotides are TGCGCCAGCAGTCAAGAGGGGTCCTACGAGCAGTACTTC. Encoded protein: CASSQEGSYEQYF.

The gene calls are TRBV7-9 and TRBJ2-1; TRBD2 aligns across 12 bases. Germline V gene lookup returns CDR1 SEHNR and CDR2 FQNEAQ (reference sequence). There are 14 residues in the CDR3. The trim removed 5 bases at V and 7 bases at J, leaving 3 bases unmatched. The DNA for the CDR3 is TGTGCCAGCAGCCCTGGGACTAGCGGGAATGAGCAGTTCTTC. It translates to CASSPGTSGNEQFF.

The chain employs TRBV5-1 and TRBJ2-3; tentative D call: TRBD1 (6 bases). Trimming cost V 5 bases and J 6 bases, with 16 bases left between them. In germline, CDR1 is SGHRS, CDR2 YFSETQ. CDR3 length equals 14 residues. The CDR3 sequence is CASRTGQLADTQYF. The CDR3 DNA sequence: TGCGCCAGCAGAACGGGACAACTGGCCGATACGCAGTATTTT.

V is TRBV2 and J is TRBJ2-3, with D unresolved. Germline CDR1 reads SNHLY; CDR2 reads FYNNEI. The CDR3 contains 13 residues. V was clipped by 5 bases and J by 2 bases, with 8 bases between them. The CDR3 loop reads CASSWTLTDTQYF. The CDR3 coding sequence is TGTGCCAGCAGTTGGACGCTCACAGATACGCAGTATTTT.

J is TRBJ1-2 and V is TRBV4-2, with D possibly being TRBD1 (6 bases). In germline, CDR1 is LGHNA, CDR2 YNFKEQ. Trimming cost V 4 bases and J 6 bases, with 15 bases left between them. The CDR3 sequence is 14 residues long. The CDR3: CASSPDNRADGYTF. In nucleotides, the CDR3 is TGTGCCAGCAGCCCCGACAACAGGGCGGATGGCTACACCTTC.

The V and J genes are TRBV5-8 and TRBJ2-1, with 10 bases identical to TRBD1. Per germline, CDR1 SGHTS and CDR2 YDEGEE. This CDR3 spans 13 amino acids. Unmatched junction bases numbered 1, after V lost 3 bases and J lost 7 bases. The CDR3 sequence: CASSSDRGNEQFF. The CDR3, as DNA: TGTGCCAGCAGCTCGGACAGGGGGAATGAGCAGTTCTTC.

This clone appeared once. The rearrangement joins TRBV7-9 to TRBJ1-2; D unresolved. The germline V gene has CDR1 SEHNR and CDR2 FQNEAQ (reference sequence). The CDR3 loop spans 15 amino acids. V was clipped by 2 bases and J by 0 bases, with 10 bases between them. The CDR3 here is CASSLMEGANYGYTF. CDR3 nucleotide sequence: TGTGCCAGCAGCTTAATGGAGGGAGCTAACTATGGCTACACCTTC.

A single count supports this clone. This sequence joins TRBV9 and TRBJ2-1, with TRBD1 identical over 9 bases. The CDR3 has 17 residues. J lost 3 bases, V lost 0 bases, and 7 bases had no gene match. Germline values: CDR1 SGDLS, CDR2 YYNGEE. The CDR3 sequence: CASSVGPPGQGYNEQFF. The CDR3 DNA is TGTGCCAGCAGCGTAGGGCCCCCGGGACAGGGCTACAATGAGCAGTTCTTC.

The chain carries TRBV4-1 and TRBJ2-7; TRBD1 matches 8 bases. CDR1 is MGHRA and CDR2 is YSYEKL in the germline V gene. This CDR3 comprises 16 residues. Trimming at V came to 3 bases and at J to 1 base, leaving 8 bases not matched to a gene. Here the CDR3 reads CASSQPGQGRSYEQYF. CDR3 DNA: TGCGCCAGCAGCCAGCCCGGACAGGGAAGATCCTACGAGCAGTACTTC.

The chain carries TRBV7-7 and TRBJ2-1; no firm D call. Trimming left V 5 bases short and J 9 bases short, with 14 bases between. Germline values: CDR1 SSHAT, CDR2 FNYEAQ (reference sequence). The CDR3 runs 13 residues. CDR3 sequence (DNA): TGTGCCAGCAGCCCCACTCCGGTAGGTGAGCAGTTCTTC. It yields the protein CASSPTPVGEQFF.

The DNA for the CDR3 is TGTGCCAGCAGTGAATTACAGGGGGCGAAGGAAAAACTGTTTTTT. It is translated as CASSELQGAKEKLFF. The V gene is TRBV6-1, the J gene TRBJ1-4; 9 bases are shared with TRBD1. The junction had 6 bases not matched to a gene; V was cut back by 2 bases and J by 8 bases. There are 15 residues in the CDR3. The V gene's germline CDR1 is MNHNS and CDR2 SASEGT.

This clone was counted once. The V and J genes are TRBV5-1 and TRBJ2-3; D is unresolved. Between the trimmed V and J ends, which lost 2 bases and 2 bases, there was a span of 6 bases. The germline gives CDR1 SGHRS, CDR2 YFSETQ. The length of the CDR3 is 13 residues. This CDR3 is CASSFDNTDTQYF. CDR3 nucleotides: TGCGCCAGCAGCTTTGACAACACAGATACGCAGTATTTT. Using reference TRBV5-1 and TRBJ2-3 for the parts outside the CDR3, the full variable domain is KAGVTQTPRYLIKTRGQQVTLSCSPISGHRSVSWYQQTPGQGLQFLFEYFSETQRNKGNFPGRFSGRQFSNSRSEMNVSTLELGDSALYLCASSFDNTDTQYFGPGTRLTVL.

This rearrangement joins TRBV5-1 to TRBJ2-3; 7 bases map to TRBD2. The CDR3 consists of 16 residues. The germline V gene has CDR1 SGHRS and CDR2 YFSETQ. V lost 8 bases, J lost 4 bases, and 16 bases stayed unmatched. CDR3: CASGGREGHVADTQYF. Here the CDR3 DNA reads TGCGCCAGTGGAGGGAGGGAGGGCCACGTTGCAGATACGCAGTATTTT.

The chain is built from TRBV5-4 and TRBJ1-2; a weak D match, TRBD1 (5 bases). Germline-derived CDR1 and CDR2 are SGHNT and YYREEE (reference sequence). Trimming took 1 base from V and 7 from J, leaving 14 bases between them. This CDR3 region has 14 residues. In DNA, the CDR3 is TGTGCCAGCAGCTTGATTGGGGCGTCGGGTGGCTACACCTTC. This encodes CASSLIGASGGYTF.

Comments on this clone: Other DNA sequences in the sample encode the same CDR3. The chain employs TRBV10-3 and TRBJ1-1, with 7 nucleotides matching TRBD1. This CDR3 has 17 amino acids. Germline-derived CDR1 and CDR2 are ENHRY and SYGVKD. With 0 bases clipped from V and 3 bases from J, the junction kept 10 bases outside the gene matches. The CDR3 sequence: CAISESPRTGSYTEAFF. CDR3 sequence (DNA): TGTGCCATCAGTGAGTCCCCGCGGACAGGCTCCTACACTGAAGCTTTCTTT.

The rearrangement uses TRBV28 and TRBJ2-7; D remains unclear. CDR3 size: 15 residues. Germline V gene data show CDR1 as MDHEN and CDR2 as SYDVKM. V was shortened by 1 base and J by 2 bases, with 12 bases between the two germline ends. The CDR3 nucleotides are TGTGCCAGCAGTTTATCTTCCTGGGCTCCCTACGAGCAGTACTTC. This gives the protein CASSLSSWAPYEQYF.

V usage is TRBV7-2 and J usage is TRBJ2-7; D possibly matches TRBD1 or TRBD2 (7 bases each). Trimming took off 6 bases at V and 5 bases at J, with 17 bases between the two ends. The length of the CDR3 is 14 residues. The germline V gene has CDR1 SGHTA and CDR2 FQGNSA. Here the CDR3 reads CASRPWEGADEQYF. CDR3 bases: TGTGCCAGCAGGCCTTGGGAGGGGGCTGACGAGCAGTACTTC.

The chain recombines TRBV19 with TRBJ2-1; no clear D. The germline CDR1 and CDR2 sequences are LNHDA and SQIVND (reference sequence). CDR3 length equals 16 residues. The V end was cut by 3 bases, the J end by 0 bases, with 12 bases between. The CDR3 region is CASSMIDSRSYNEQFF. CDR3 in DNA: TGTGCCAGTAGTATGATAGACTCCCGCTCCTACAATGAGCAGTTCTTC.

The CDR3 DNA reads as TGTGCCTCCGGGACGCTCCCCTACGAGCAGTACTTC. It specifies CASGTLPYEQYF. This chain connects TRBV18 to TRBJ2-7; either TRBD1 or TRBD2 may supply D (5 bases each). Trimming took 11 bases from V and 2 from J, leaving 13 bases between them. The V gene's germline CDR1 is KGHSH and CDR2 LQKENI. This CDR3 comprises 12 residues. The full variable domain, in which reference TRBV18 and TRBJ2-7 provide the parts outside the CDR3, is NAGVMQNPRHLVRRRGQEARLRCSPMKGHSHVYWYRQLPEEGLKFMVYLQKENIIDESGMPKERFSAEFPKEGPSILRIQQVVRGDSAAYFCASGTLPYEQYFGPGTRLTVT.

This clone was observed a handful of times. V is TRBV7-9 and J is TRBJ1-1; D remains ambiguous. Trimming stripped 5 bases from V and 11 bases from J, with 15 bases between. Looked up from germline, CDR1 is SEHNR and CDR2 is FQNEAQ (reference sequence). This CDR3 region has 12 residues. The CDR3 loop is CASSRRAPEAFF. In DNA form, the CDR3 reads TGTGCCAGCAGCAGACGGGCGCCCGAGGCTTTCTTT.

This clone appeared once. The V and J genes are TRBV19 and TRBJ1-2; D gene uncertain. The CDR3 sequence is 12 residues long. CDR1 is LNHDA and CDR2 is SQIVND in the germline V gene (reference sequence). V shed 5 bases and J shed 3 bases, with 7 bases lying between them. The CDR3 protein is CASSGRDYGYTF. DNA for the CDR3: TGTGCCAGTAGTGGGCGGGACTATGGCTACACCTTC.

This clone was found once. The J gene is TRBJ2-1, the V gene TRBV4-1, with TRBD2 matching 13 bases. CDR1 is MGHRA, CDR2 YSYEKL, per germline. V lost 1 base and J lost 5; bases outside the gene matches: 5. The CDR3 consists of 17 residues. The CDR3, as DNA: TGCGCCAGCAGCCAAGTACCGACTAGCGGGAGGAACAATGAGCAGTTCTTC. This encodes CASSQVPTSGRNNEQFF.

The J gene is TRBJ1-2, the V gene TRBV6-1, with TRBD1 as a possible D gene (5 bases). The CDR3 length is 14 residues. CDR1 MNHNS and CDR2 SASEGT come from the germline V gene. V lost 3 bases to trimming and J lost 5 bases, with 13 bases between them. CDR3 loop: CASSESLGGYGYTF. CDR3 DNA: TGTGCCAGCAGTGAGTCCCTTGGGGGGTATGGCTACACCTTC.

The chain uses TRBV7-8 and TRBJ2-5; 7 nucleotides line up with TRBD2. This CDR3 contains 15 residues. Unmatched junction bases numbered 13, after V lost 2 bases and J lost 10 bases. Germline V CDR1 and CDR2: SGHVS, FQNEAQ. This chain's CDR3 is CASSLPLTSTRDQYF. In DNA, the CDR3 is TGTGCCAGCAGCTTACCATTGACTAGCACCCGCGACCAGTACTTC. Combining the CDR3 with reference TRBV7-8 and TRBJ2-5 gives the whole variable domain GAGVSQSPRYKVAKRGQDVALRCDPISGHVSLFWYQQALGQGPEFLTYFQNEAQLDKSGLPSDRFFAERPEGSVSTLKIQRTQQEDSAVYLCASSLPLTSTRDQYFGPGTRLLVL.

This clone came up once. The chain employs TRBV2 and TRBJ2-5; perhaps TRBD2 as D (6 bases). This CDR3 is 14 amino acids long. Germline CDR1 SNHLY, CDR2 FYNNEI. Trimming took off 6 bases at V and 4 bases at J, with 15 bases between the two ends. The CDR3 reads CASRYGTSSETQYF. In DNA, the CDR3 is TGTGCCAGCAGATATGGGACTTCTTCAGAGACCCAGTACTTC.

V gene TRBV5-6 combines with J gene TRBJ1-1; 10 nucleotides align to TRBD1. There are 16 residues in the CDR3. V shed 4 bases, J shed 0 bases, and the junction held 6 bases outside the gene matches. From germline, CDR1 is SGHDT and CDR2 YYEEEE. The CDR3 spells CASSPDRGALNTEAFF. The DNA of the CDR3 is TGTGCCAGCAGCCCGGACAGGGGGGCGTTGAACACTGAAGCTTTCTTT.

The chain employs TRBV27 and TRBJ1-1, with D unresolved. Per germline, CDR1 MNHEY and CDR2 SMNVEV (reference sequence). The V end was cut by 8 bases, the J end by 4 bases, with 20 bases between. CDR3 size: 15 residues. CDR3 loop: CASYGRGSRATEAFF. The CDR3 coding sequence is TGTGCCAGCTACGGGCGAGGGAGTAGGGCCACTGAAGCTTTCTTT.